These 23 T cell receptor beta chains came from one sample sequenced in a study of cytotoxic CD8 clonotypes in ibrutinib-treated CLL. The assay was immunoSEQ multiplex PCR, and TCRdb's table has in-frame clones only and misses some. The top ten clones hold around 8.3% of a sample with about 25,000 clones, about 78% of them seen once. Source: PBMCs, taken before ibrutinib treatment. These receptors all come from a human donor with chronic lymphocytic leukemia.

The chain couples TRBV14 to TRBJ2-1, with 12 bases that match TRBD2. Trimming removed 3 bases from V and 7 bases from J; junction bases left unmatched: 7. CDR1 and CDR2 from the germline V gene are SGHDN and FVKESK. The CDR3 has 16 residues. The CDR3 protein is CASSHLTSGRRNEQFF. The DNA of the CDR3 is TGTGCCAGCAGCCACCTGACTAGCGGGAGAAGGAATGAGCAGTTCTTC.

This chain uses TRBV5-4 with TRBJ2-1; possible D gene TRBD1, 5 bases. Deletions cut 9 bases from V and 10 bases from J, with 14 bases between. The CDR3 is made up of 11 amino acids. Per the germline V gene, CDR1 is SGHNT and CDR2 is YYREEE (reference sequence). The CDR3 protein is CATQVGREQFF. CDR3 in DNA: TGTGCCACCCAGGTGGGGCGGGAGCAGTTCTTC.

This clone occurred a few times. The chain uses TRBV6-1 and TRBJ1-5, with TRBD1 matching over 9 bases. The CDR3 contains 17 residues. Germline V gene sequence: CDR1 MNHNS, CDR2 SASEGT. The J segment lost 1 base and the V segment lost 3 bases, leaving 7 bases of the junction unmatched. The CDR3 DNA reads as TGTGCCAGCAGTGATTTCCCGACAGGGGGGAGCAATCAGCCCCAGCATTTT. This sequence encodes CASSDFPTGGSNQPQHF.

This chain links TRBV19 with TRBJ1-1, with 10 nucleotides matching TRBD1. J lost 9 bases, V lost 5 bases, and 9 bases had no gene match. Germline V lookup: CDR1 LNHDA, CDR2 SQIVND (reference sequence). The CDR3 runs 14 residues. The CDR3 protein is CASSDPGTGEKAFF. In nucleotides, the CDR3 is TGTGCCAGTAGTGATCCGGGGACAGGGGAGAAAGCTTTCTTT. Drawing the rest from reference TRBV19 and TRBJ1-1, the complete variable domain is DGGITQSPKYLFRKEGQNVTLSCEQNLNHDAMYWYRQDPGQGLRLIYYSQIVNDFQKGDIAEGYSVSREKKESFPLTVTSAQKNPTAFYLCASSDPGTGEKAFFGQGTRLTVV.

The rearrangement links TRBV6-6 to TRBJ1-2; possibly TRBD1 for D (5 bases). This CDR3 has 14 amino acids. Trimming cost V 5 bases and J 6 bases, with 16 bases left between them. Germline CDR1 reads MNHNY; CDR2 reads SVGAGI (reference sequence). In DNA form, the CDR3 reads TGTGCCAGCAGTCGCACAGGTTCATCTCATGGCTACACCTTC. It encodes CASSRTGSSHGYTF.

V and J are TRBV7-2 and TRBJ2-7, with 15 bases lining up with TRBD2. This CDR3 comprises 16 residues. V lost 5 bases, J lost 7 bases, and 9 bases stayed unmatched. Germline CDR1 SGHTA, CDR2 FQGNSA. The CDR3 DNA reads as TGTGCCAGCAGCCCTTGGACTAGCGGGAGGGCGCGGGAGCAGTACTTC. It encodes CASSPWTSGRAREQYF.

This chain joins TRBV2 and TRBJ2-1; D is perhaps TRBD1 or TRBD2 (5 bases each). Trimming took off 3 bases at V and 0 bases at J, with 12 bases between the two ends. Germline loops: CDR1 SNHLY, CDR2 FYNNEI. This CDR3 has 16 amino acids. The CDR3 DNA sequence: TGTGCCAGCAGTGATGATGCAGGGAGCTCCTACAATGAGCAGTTCTTC. It specifies CASSDDAGSSYNEQFF.

The chain has TRBV28 and TRBJ1-2; possibly TRBD1 for D (5 bases). The CDR3 has 15 residues. The germline V and J ends were trimmed by 6 bases and 2 bases, with 16 bases remaining between them. CDR1 is MDHEN, CDR2 SYDVKM, per germline. CDR3 nucleotides: TGTGCCAGCAGGACCGGGGGACTCCTAAACTATGGCTACACCTTC. Translated: CASRTGGLLNYGYTF.

The genes are TRBV4-3 and TRBJ1-2, with unresolved D. CDR3 size: 13 residues. Germline CDR1 is LGHNA and CDR2 is YSLEER. V lost 0 bases and J 8 bases, leaving 10 bases between the germline ends. This CDR3 is CASSQDLEGGYTF. DNA of the CDR3: TGCGCCAGCAGCCAAGATTTAGAAGGCGGCTACACCTTC.

This clone was recorded a few times. The rearrangement links TRBV5-1 to TRBJ2-1; D is undetermined. Germline loops: CDR1 SGHRS, CDR2 YFSETQ. The CDR3 length is 13 residues. V lost 0 bases, J lost 6 bases, and 7 bases lay in between. The chain's CDR3 is CASSLEWSNEQFF. CDR3 nucleotide sequence: TGCGCCAGCAGCTTGGAATGGAGCAATGAGCAGTTCTTC.

The V call is TRBV27, the J call TRBJ2-4; 8 positions agree with TRBD2. The ends lost 5 bases at V and 15 bases at J; junction bases unmatched: 9. Germline CDR1 MNHEY, CDR2 SMNVEV (reference sequence). The CDR3 totals 12 residues. The CDR3 sequence is CASSTPGTRLYF. CDR3 bases: TGTGCCAGCAGTACGCCCGGGACTAGATTGTACTTC.

The sample holds one count of this clone. This chain joins TRBV27 and TRBJ2-7; TRBD1 might be the D (5 bases). CDR1 and CDR2 (germline): MNHEY, SMNVEV (reference sequence). CDR3 length equals 15 residues. Trimming pared 5 bases from V and 3 bases from J, leaving 17 bases between. The CDR3 loop is CASSINLNRLYEQYF. Written as DNA, the CDR3 is TGTGCCAGCAGTATCAATTTAAACAGGCTCTACGAGCAGTACTTC.

This clone has only a few counts. The chain is built from TRBV7-9 and TRBJ1-2; perhaps TRBD1 as D (5 bases). Per germline, CDR1 SEHNR and CDR2 FQNEAQ (reference sequence). The CDR3 runs to 17 residues. Trimming left V 1 base short and J 4 bases short, with 19 bases between. Written as DNA, the CDR3 is TGTGCCAGCAGCTTAGGGGACGGGGAAAGAAACGGCTATGGCTACACCTTC. This gives the protein CASSLGDGERNGYGYTF.

The CDR3 sequence is CASSSNSGTEAFF. The CDR3 coding sequence is TGTGCCAGCAGCTCAAATAGCGGCACTGAAGCTTTCTTT. This chain uses TRBV11-2 with TRBJ1-1; no clear D. The germline gives CDR1 SGHAT, CDR2 FQNNGV. Trimming cost V 4 bases and J 4 bases, with 10 bases left between them. The CDR3 spans 13 residues. The full variable domain, completed using reference TRBV11-2 and TRBJ1-1, is EAGVAQSPRYKIIEKRQSVAFWCNPISGHATLYWYQQILGQGPKLLIQFQNNGVVDDSQLPKDRFSAERLKGVDSTLKIQPAKLEDSAVYLCASSSNSGTEAFFGQGTRLTVV.

The chain uses TRBV12-5 and TRBJ2-1; 12 bases map to TRBD2. Trimming at V came to 6 bases and at J to 4 bases, leaving 16 bases not matched to a gene. The V gene's germline CDR1 is LGHNT and CDR2 FRNRAP. CDR3 length: 19 residues. CDR3 nucleotides: TGTGCTAGTGGGCCGCCGGGACTAGCGGGTCCGGGGGGATACAATGAGCAGTTCTTC. Its translation is CASGPPGLAGPGGYNEQFF.

The chain joins TRBV2 to TRBJ1-2, with D maybe TRBD1 (6 bases). V was shortened by 10 bases and J by 6 bases, with 21 bases between the two germline ends. From germline, CDR1 is SNHLY and CDR2 FYNNEI. The CDR3 runs 14 residues. The CDR3 DNA is TGTGCCAACTCCAGGCAGGGGCGCTTTGATGGCTACACCTTC. It is translated as CANSRQGRFDGYTF.

This clone was detected only once. The gene calls are TRBV7-6 and TRBJ1-1; 10 bases match TRBD1. The CDR3 totals 17 residues. V shed 1 base and J 4 bases; nucleotides not matched to a gene: 9. Germline V CDR1 and CDR2: SGHVS, FNYEAQ. CDR3 in amino acids: CASSLVSTGGQGTEAFF. The DNA of the CDR3 is TGTGCCAGCAGCTTAGTGTCGACAGGGGGCCAGGGCACTGAAGCTTTCTTT.

The chain recombines TRBV7-2 with TRBJ2-7, with TRBD2 matching 8 bases. The V segment lost 1 base and the J segment 2 bases; nucleotides outside the gene matches: 7. The CDR3 totals 16 residues. CDR1 SGHTA and CDR2 FQGNSA come from the germline V gene. The chain's CDR3 is CASSLVASGPPYEQYF. As DNA, the CDR3 is TGTGCCAGCAGCTTAGTCGCTAGCGGGCCACCCTACGAGCAGTACTTC.

This clone was detected once. This chain joins TRBV7-7 and TRBJ2-5, with D perhaps matching TRBD2 (5 bases). Looked up from germline, CDR1 is SSHAT and CDR2 is FNYEAQ (reference sequence). V was pared by 2 bases and J by 2 bases, with 12 bases between. This CDR3 region has 15 residues. The CDR3 loop reads CASSLNKAEQETQYF. The CDR3 bases are TGTGCCAGCAGCTTAAATAAAGCGGAACAAGAGACCCAGTACTTC.

J is TRBJ2-2 and V is TRBV7-2, with 8 positions matching TRBD1. CDR1 and CDR2 from the germline V gene are SGHTA and FQGNSA. V gave up 1 base and J gave up 5 bases; unmatched junction bases: 3. This CDR3 has 15 amino acids. The CDR3 loop reads CASSLGQGATGELFF. The CDR3 region has the DNA TGTGCCAGCAGCTTAGGGCAGGGGGCTACCGGGGAGCTGTTTTTT.

The rearrangement uses TRBV5-5 and TRBJ2-1; 8 positions match TRBD1. This CDR3 is built from 15 residues. Germline values: CDR1 SGHKS, CDR2 YYEKEE (reference sequence). Trimming removed 3 bases from V and 9 bases from J; junction bases left unmatched: 11. The CDR3 sequence: CASSSGQGALGEQFF. CDR3 nucleotide sequence: TGTGCCAGCAGCTCCGGACAGGGAGCGCTGGGTGAGCAGTTCTTC.

CDR3 DNA sequence: TGTGCCAGCAGCTTAGACGTCCCGCCCTCAACTAATGAAAAACTGTTTTTT. Its translation is CASSLDVPPSTNEKLFF. The V and J genes are TRBV7-2 and TRBJ1-4; D is unresolved. V was cut by 1 base and J by 0 bases, with 12 bases left in between. Germline V gene data show CDR1 as SGHTA and CDR2 as FQGNSA. The CDR3 covers 17 residues.

The chain uses TRBV6-1 and TRBJ1-5; no clear D gene. Germline V gene sequence: CDR1 MNHNS, CDR2 SASEGT. The CDR3 has 14 residues. V lost 4 bases, J lost 7 bases, and 14 bases lay in between. The CDR3 nucleotides are TGTGCCAGCAGTGTAACCCGGACTGGGCAGCCCCAGCATTTT. Its protein product is CASSVTRTGQPQHF.